This record looks at one T cell receptor (beta chain) sequence and its context. Through a sample-barcoded 5' primer and a J-beta primer mix, a second PCR was run for about 7 to 12 cycles. Using its own MiXCR run on the 5' RACE reads, TCRdb lists one record per CDR3 protein. The sample lists just under 550,000 distinct CDR3 sequences; about 25% were seen once. These data belong to a study of blood T cells in healthy people across ages. The CDR3 is made up of 16 amino acids. J lost 2 bases, V lost 2 bases, and 7 bases had no gene match. Germline CDR1 and CDR2: DFQATT and SNEGSKA (reference sequence). The data were also submitted as part of a second study, on T cells of mothers and their children.

The rearrangement links TRBV20-1 to TRBJ2-3; 10 bases align to TRBD2. The TCR was taken from a boy younger than 18 in good health. The sample consisted of blood. The CDR3 region has the DNA TGCAGTGCTAGACGGATAGCGGGGGGCCCCACAGATACGCAGTATTTT. It encodes CSARRIAGGPTDTQYF.